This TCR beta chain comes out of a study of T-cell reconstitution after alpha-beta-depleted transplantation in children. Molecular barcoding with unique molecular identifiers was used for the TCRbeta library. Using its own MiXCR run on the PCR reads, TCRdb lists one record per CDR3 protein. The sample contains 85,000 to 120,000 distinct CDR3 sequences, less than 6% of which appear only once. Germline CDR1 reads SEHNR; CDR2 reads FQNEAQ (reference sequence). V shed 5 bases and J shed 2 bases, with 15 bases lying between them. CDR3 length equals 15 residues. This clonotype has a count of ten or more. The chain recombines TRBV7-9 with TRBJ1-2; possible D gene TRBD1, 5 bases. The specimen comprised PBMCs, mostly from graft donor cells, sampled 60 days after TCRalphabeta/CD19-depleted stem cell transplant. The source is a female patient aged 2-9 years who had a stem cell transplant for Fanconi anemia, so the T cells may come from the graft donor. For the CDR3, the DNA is TGTGCCAGCAGCCTTCACACCCGGACAAACTATGGCTACACCTTC. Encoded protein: CASSLHTRTNYGYTF.